Described below is a single T cell receptor beta chain sequence and its context. A few counts support this clonotype. There is no known antigen for this receptor. No per-base quality is available; no much larger clone lies one base away. The data originate from a study of T cell repertoires in cytomegalovirus infection (dated by TCRdb to the late 2010s). Background on the whole study: Donor HLA type was relevant to the analysis, because carriage of CMV infection together with the matching HLA type was indicated by public TCR beta signatures. On the study overall, not on this receptor specifically: Carriers of CMV infection plus the relevant HLA type were discriminated by the cumulative frequency of public TCR beta family members in the study cohort and in an independent 352-donor cohort. The ex vivo response was dominated by HLA-C-restricted CMV-specific TCR beta clonotypes, and the single most frequent clonotype in two of eight donors was supplied by these HLA-C-restricted clonotypes.

Sequencing relied on an Illumina HiSeq 1500. TCRdb trimmed public reads at Q25 via fastp, called clones via MiXCR and kept in-frame beta chains. Rows merge per CDR3 protein into single entries with the most common DNA and genes. The sample yields roughly 320,000 distinct CDR3 sequences; around 9.5% were counted once. The ten largest make up 3.5% to 4.5% of the sample. V was cut back by 3 bases and J by 2 bases, leaving a gap of 8 bases between them. According to the germline V gene, CDR1 reads LGHNA and CDR2 reads YSLEER. Reading from cysteine to phenylalanine, the CDR3 counts 13 amino acids. Here the CDR3 DNA is all that survives: 39 bases in frame from base 1.

The rearranged chain carries TRBV4-3 and TRBJ2-7, with no reliable assignment of the D segment. The sequence came from a human donor in good health (CMV status not recorded). Some clones in this sample may be carry-over from other donors' samples. The sequenced sample was PBMCs. The CDR3 region reads CASSHGRAYEQYF. The nucleotide sequence reads TGCGCCAGCAGCCATGGCAGAGCCTACGAGCAGTACTTC.